Sequencing of this T cell receptor (beta chain) was carried out in a study of T-cell reconstitution after alpha-beta-depleted transplantation in children. Study conclusions and caveats: One year post-transplant, T-cell counts and diversity were largely derived from T cells produced anew.

CDR1 DFQATT and CDR2 SNEGSKA come from the germline V gene (reference sequence). The CDR3 totals 12 residues. Trimming stripped 6 bases from V and 5 bases from J, with 13 bases between. This clonotype was detected only a few times. Its antigen remains unknown. Preparation of the TCRbeta library involved a method that used unique molecular identifiers. TCRdb called the PCR reads again in MiXCR, with one record for every CDR3 protein. The sample has around 580,000 distinct CDR3 sequences; 25% to 30% are singletons. The source is a boy under two years old with Wiskott-Aldrich syndrome, due to receive a stem cell transplant. Specimen: PBMCs, collected before TCRalphabeta/CD19-depleted stem cell transplant. V is TRBV20-1 and J is TRBJ2-5; D remains ambiguous. CDR3 in amino acids: CSARTVGETQYF. Here the CDR3 DNA reads TGCAGTGCCCGGACGGTGGGCGAGACCCAGTACTTC.